This paragraph covers one T cell receptor (beta chain) sequence. Its cognate antigen is unknown. The assay was immunoSEQ multiplex PCR, and TCRdb's table has in-frame clones only and misses some. The repertoire includes about 3,000 clones, about 62% of them detected once, and approximately 16% sits in the top ten. Adult allogeneic hematopoietic cell transplant recipients with steroid-refractory graft-versus-host disease were prospectively enrolled for research autopsy. Every graft-versus-host disease patient had gastrointestinal disease and got several lines of graft-versus-host disease therapy. The data stem from a study of tissue T cells after allogeneic stem cell transplantation. The CDR3 contains 15 residues. Overall study findings and caveats: Few T cell clones were shared across patients, but motif clusters showed tissue-specific shared signatures. In patients and mice, blood and spleen missed much of tissue repertoire. Sampling depth was limited, and the cohort was small and clinically varied.

Specimen: ascending colon tissue, collected at autopsy. This clonotype was sampled from a male patient at least 60 years old with steroid-refractory graft-versus-host disease after an allogeneic stem cell transplant. Some T cells may be provided by the graft donor. The chain recombines TRBV21-1 with TRBJ1-6; TRBD1 is the table's D call, not checked against the DNA. TRBV21-1 is designated a pseudogene. CDR3 sequence: CASSKAGQVNSPLHF. CDR3 bases: TGTGCCAGCAGCAAAGCGGGGCAGGTAAATTCACCCCTCCACTTT.